Each of the 22 T cell receptor beta chains below was sequenced from the same sample in a study of cytomegalovirus exposure and HLA in healthy donors. The PCR made use of 60 Vbeta and 13 Jbeta primers. Profiling relied on immunoSEQ multiplex PCR, and the TCRdb table lists in-frame clones only, not all of them. The table has around 110,000 clones, under 90% seen once; the top ten hold 3% to 4%. The sequencing input was PBMCs. The receptors stem from a woman aged 25 to 39 in good health and CMV-seronegative.

The chain carries TRBV30 and TRBJ2-5; TRBD2 aligns across 12 bases. This CDR3 has 15 amino acids. The ends lost 1 base at V and 5 bases at J; junction bases unmatched: 5. CDR1 is GTSNPN and CDR2 is SVGIG in the germline V gene (reference sequence). The CDR3, as DNA: TGTGCCTGGAGTGCTAGCGGGAGGGCCCGGGAGACCCAGTACTTC. This codes for CAWSASGRARETQYF.

This clone was recorded only once. The chain uses TRBV27 and TRBJ1-2; 10 bases agree with TRBD1. This CDR3 has 15 amino acids. CDR1 is MNHEY and CDR2 is SMNVEV in the germline V gene (reference sequence). V lost 3 bases, J lost 4 bases, and 5 bases stayed unmatched. The CDR3 region has the DNA TGTGCCAGCAGTTTGGAGACAGGGGGCGTCTATGGCTACACCTTC. Protein product: CASSLETGGVYGYTF.

This clone appeared a few times. V usage is TRBV5-1 and J usage is TRBJ1-4, with D possibly TRBD1 on 6 matching bases. V was shortened by 5 bases and J by 5 bases, with 16 bases between the two germline ends. Germline CDR1 and CDR2: SGHRS and YFSETQ. This CDR3 has 15 residues. CDR3 DNA: TGCGCCAGCAGTCAAATGTCAGGGGTGAATGAAAAACTGTTTTTT. It yields the protein CASSQMSGVNEKLFF.

This clone occurred once. This chain uses TRBV19 with TRBJ2-1; the D gene is possibly TRBD1 (6 bases). The CDR3 extends over 17 amino acids. Trimming left V 4 bases short and J 2 bases short, with 18 bases between. Germline lookup yields CDR1 LNHDA and CDR2 SQIVND (reference sequence). CDR3 amino acids: CASSTRGTTNTYNEQFF. CDR3 in DNA: TGTGCCAGTAGTACGAGAGGGACAACCAATACCTACAATGAGCAGTTCTTC.

The V call is TRBV7-9, the J call TRBJ2-1; 7 nucleotides agree with TRBD2. Germline trimming cut 7 bases from V and 14 bases from J; bases unmatched to any gene: 20. CDR1 is SEHNR and CDR2 is FQNEAQ in the germline V gene (reference sequence). CDR3 length: 15 residues. For the CDR3, the DNA is TGTGCCAGCACCAGGGCTGGCGAGTTGGGGAGGGTTGAGTTCTTC. It encodes CASTRAGELGRVEFF.

This clone was seen more than once but under ten times. The chain employs TRBV5-6 and TRBJ2-1; D gene uncertain. V was shortened by 1 base and J by 9 bases, with 8 bases between the two germline ends. The CDR3 totals 12 residues. Germline CDR1 reads SGHDT; CDR2 reads YYEEEE. The CDR3 DNA is TGTGCCAGCAGCTTGACGTCGGTTGAGCAGTTCTTC. Encoded protein: CASSLTSVEQFF.

This clone was counted only a few times. The chain is built from TRBV20-1 and TRBJ1-2, with a tentative D call TRBD1 (5 bases). The V end lost 5 bases, the J end lost 6 bases, and 10 bases lay between the germline ends. Germline lookup yields CDR1 DFQATT and CDR2 SNEGSKA (reference sequence). This CDR3 is built from 11 residues. The chain's CDR3 is CSAPGLHGYTF. The CDR3, as DNA: TGCAGTGCTCCGGGACTCCATGGCTACACCTTC.

The gene calls are TRBV6-4 and TRBJ2-3; TRBD2 matches 11 bases. The germline gives CDR1 MRHNA, CDR2 SNTAGT. This CDR3 is built from 15 residues. The trim removed 0 bases at V and 4 bases at J, leaving 0 bases unmatched. DNA for the CDR3: TGTGCCAGCAGTGACTCTAGCGGGAGGGCAGATACGCAGTATTTT. Its protein product is CASSDSSGRADTQYF.

As for this clone: The junction differs from germline at one of its ends, possibly a read error. The V call is TRBV27, the J call TRBJ2-4, with TRBD2 matching 9 bases. Germline assignment: CDR1 MNHEY and CDR2 SMNVEV (reference sequence). CDR3 length equals 16 residues. The CDR3 DNA reads as TGTGTCAGCAGTTCCGTAGCGGGAGCAGCCAAAAACATTCAGTACTTC. This sequence encodes CVSSSVAGAAKNIQYF.

This clone was counted only a few times. In nucleotides, the CDR3 is TGTGCCAGTAGTCCACAGGGGTGGATGAAAGCTTTCTTT. Protein product: CASSPQGWMKAFF. The chain couples TRBV19 to TRBJ1-1; TRBD1 aligns across 7 bases. Unmatched junction bases numbered 9, after V lost 5 bases and J lost 9 bases. Germline CDR1 and CDR2: LNHDA and SQIVND (reference sequence). There are 13 residues in the CDR3.

The V and J genes are TRBV10-2 and TRBJ2-3; D remains ambiguous. The CDR3 spans 11 residues. The V gene lost 6 bases and the J gene lost 4 bases, with 5 bases spanning the gap. Germline CDR1 and CDR2: WSHSY and SAAADI. CDR3 sequence (DNA): TGCGCCAGCAGATTAGCAGATACGCAGTATTTT. Its protein product is CASRLADTQYF.

The CDR3 protein is CASSNPTGLYGYTF. The CDR3 DNA sequence: TGTGCCAGCAGTAACCCGACAGGGCTCTATGGCTACACCTTC. The rearrangement uses TRBV28 and TRBJ1-2; TRBD1 agrees at 7 bases. Germline CDR1 reads MDHEN; CDR2 reads SYDVKM. This CDR3 is built from 14 residues. The J segment lost 4 bases and the V segment lost 5 bases, leaving 7 bases of the junction unmatched.

This clone has a single count. The chain is built from TRBV27 and TRBJ1-5; D possibly corresponds to TRBD1 (6 bases). The ends were cut back, 3 bases at V and 5 bases at J, with 17 bases in the middle. CDR1 is MNHEY, CDR2 SMNVEV, per germline (reference sequence). This CDR3 contains 16 residues. The CDR3 loop is CASSFYGQRGYQPQHF. The CDR3 nucleotides are TGTGCCAGCAGTTTCTACGGACAGAGGGGATATCAGCCCCAGCATTTT.

The chain uses TRBV23-1 and TRBJ1-1; the match to TRBD1 covers 9 bases. TRBV23-1 is noted as an ORF with a role that remains uncertain. Unmatched junction bases numbered 2, after V lost 4 bases and J lost 5 bases. CDR3 size: 13 residues. CDR3 DNA sequence: TGCGCCAGCAGTCCGGACAGGGGTACTGAAGCTTTCTTT. Amino acid sequence: CASSPDRGTEAFF.

The chain joins TRBV6-1 to TRBJ2-2; a possible D gene is TRBD2 (6 bases). Germline assignment: CDR1 MNHNS and CDR2 SASEGT. Trimming left V 3 bases short and J 4 bases short, with 15 bases between. CDR3 size: 16 residues. The CDR3 DNA sequence: TGTGCCAGCAGTGAGCGAGGAGGGTGGGGCACCGGGGAGCTGTTTTTT. Protein: CASSERGGWGTGELFF.

V gene TRBV28 combines with J gene TRBJ1-5; possibly TRBD1 for D (5 bases). Germline CDR1 is MDHEN and CDR2 is SYDVKM. The CDR3 loop spans 14 amino acids. Trimming took off 2 bases at V and 4 bases at J, with 9 bases between the two ends. CDR3: CASSLGGTNQPQHF. DNA of the CDR3: TGTGCCAGCAGTTTAGGGGGGACGAATCAGCCCCAGCATTTT.

The chain couples TRBV5-6 to TRBJ2-3, with a weak D call TRBD2 (5 bases). The length of the CDR3 is 12 residues. Germline loops: CDR1 SGHDT, CDR2 YYEEEE. With 4 bases removed from V and 9 bases from J, the gap between germline ends came to 12 bases. DNA of the CDR3: TGTGCCAGCAGCCCGGACCGGGGAACGCAGTATTTT. It is translated as CASSPDRGTQYF.

This clone was seen a few times. The chain is built from TRBV5-1 and TRBJ2-2; weak D call: TRBD2 (5 bases). The germline V gene has CDR1 SGHRS and CDR2 YFSETQ. Trimming stripped 5 bases from V and 0 bases from J, with 11 bases between. CDR3 length equals 15 residues. The CDR3 DNA is TGCGCCAGCAGGGGAAATAGCGCGAACACCGGGGAGCTGTTTTTT. Translated, it gives CASRGNSANTGELFF.

The chain combines TRBV11-3 with TRBJ1-3, with 9 bases fitting TRBD1. J lost 4 bases, V lost 0 bases, and 7 bases had no gene match. Germline V gene data show CDR1 as SGHNT and CDR2 as YENEEA. The length of the CDR3 is 17 residues. The CDR3: CASSLDRGQGSGNTIYF. CDR3 DNA sequence: TGTGCCAGCAGCTTAGATCGGGGACAGGGTAGCGGAAACACCATATATTTT.

This clone appeared a single time. The chain has TRBV6-4 and TRBJ2-2; 10 nucleotides match TRBD2. Germline trimming cut 6 bases from V and 2 bases from J; bases unmatched to any gene: 3. Germline V gene lookup returns CDR1 MRHNA and CDR2 SNTAGT. The CDR3 spans 15 residues. CDR3 amino acids: CASSRTSGNTGELFF. The CDR3 DNA reads as TGTGCCAGCAGCCGGACTAGCGGTAACACCGGGGAGCTGTTTTTT.

This clone was seen just once. The CDR3 is CASSLEGGNQPQHF. CDR3 DNA sequence: TGTGCCAGCAGTTTAGAAGGGGGCAATCAGCCCCAGCATTTT. V and J are TRBV27 and TRBJ1-5; D might be TRBD1 (5 bases). The CDR3 sequence is 14 residues long. V was cut by 2 bases and J by 2 bases, with 7 bases left in between. Germline V gives CDR1 MNHEY, CDR2 SMNVEV (reference sequence).

The chain links TRBV19 to TRBJ1-2; 12 bases are shared with TRBD1. CDR1 and CDR2 from the germline V gene are LNHDA and SQIVND (reference sequence). There are 16 residues in the CDR3. The V and J ends lost 6 bases and 4 bases, in that order; junction bases with no gene match: 9. CDR3 in amino acids: CASRTAGTGGAYGYTF. CDR3 in DNA: TGTGCCAGTAGAACCGCTGGGACAGGGGGCGCCTATGGCTACACCTTC.